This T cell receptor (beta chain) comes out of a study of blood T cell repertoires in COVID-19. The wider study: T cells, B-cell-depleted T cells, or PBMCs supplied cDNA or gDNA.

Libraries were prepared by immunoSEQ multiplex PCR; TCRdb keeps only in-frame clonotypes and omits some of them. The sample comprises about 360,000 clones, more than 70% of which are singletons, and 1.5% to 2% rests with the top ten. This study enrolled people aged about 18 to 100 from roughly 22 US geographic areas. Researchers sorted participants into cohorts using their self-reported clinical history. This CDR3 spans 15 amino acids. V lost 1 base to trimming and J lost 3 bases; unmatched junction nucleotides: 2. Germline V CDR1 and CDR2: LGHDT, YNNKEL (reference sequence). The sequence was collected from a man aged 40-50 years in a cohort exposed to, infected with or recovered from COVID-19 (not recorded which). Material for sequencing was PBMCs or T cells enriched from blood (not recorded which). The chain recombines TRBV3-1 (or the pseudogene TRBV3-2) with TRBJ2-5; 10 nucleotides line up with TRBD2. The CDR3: CASSQVLAGEETQYF. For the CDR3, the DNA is TGTGCCAGCAGCCAAGTTCTAGCGGGAGAAGAGACCCAGTACTTC.